This TCR beta chain comes out of a study of CD8 T cells in Susac syndrome. For the study at large: Of the sequenced Susac syndrome patients, 5 or 6 had active disease and fewer than 10 were in remission. Findings and limits, study-wide: Clonal expansion did not appear in Susac syndrome CD4+ T cell repertoires.

Under recently defined diagnostic criteria, the patients with Susac syndrome qualified as having definite or probable disease. Random hexamers were used to reverse transcribe the RNA input (about 0.45 to 1 ug). Multiplex immunoSEQ PCR targeted 54 Vbeta and 13 Jbeta TCR beta segments. TCRdb independently ran MiXCR on the immunoSEQ multiplex PCR reads; one entry per CDR3 protein. The sample has 150,000 to 200,000 distinct CDR3 sequences, just under 95% seen once. Germline-derived CDR1 and CDR2 are GTSNPN and SVGIG (reference sequence). Trimming took 0 bases from V and 8 from J, leaving 4 bases between them. This CDR3 comprises 11 residues. About this clonotype itself: Its antigen is unidentified.

This receptor was obtained from a human donor with Susac syndrome. Sample: CD4+ T cells from PBMCs. The gene calls are TRBV30 and TRBJ1-4; D unclear. CDR3 protein: CAWSVEEKLFF. The DNA of the CDR3 is TGTGCCTGGAGTGTAGAGGAAAAACTGTTTTTT. The full variable domain, with the rest looked up from reference TRBV30 and TRBJ1-4, is SQTIHQWPATLVQPVGSPLSLECTVEGTSNPNLYWYRQAAGRGLQLLFYSVGIGQISSEVPQNLSASRPQDRQFILSSKKLLLSDSGFYLCAWSVEEKLFFGSGTQLSVL.